A single sample gave rise to the 26 T cell receptor beta chains below, sequenced in a study of blood T cell repertoires in COVID-19. The method was immunoSEQ multiplex PCR; TCRdb's version includes in-frame clones alone and lacks a portion of them. The data contain approximately 390,000 clones, around 89% of them singletons. The source material was peripheral blood. These receptors were taken from a man in his late teens or twenties with active or convalescent COVID-19.

The rearrangement links TRBV10-1 to TRBJ1-4, with D unclear. This CDR3 has 17 amino acids. Looked up from germline, CDR1 is WNHNN and CDR2 is SYGVQD (reference sequence). Deletions cut 6 bases from V and 2 bases from J, with 19 bases between. The CDR3 DNA sequence: TGCGCCAGCAGCAAGACAAGGCCTTTGGATACTAATGAAAAACTGTTTTTT. It translates to CASSKTRPLDTNEKLFF.

The chain is built from TRBV15 and TRBJ1-2; D remains ambiguous. CDR3 size: 13 residues. In germline, CDR1 is LNHNV, CDR2 YYDKDF (reference sequence). The ends were cut back, 1 base at V and 5 bases at J, with 8 bases in the middle. The CDR3 here is CATSRGRIYGYTF. The CDR3 nucleotides are TGTGCCACCAGCAGAGGCAGAATTTATGGCTACACCTTC. Looking up the rest from reference TRBV15 and TRBJ1-2 gives the full variable domain: DAMVIQNPRYQVTQFGKPVTLSCSQTLNHNVMYWYQQKSSQAPKLLFHYYDKDFNNEADTPDNFQSRRPNTSFCFLDIRSPGLGDTAMYLCATSRGRIYGYTFGSGTRLTVV.

This chain uses TRBV10-3 with TRBJ2-7; D possibly corresponds to TRBD1 (5 bases). The length of the CDR3 is 13 residues. Germline V gives CDR1 ENHRY, CDR2 SYGVKD. Trimming took 6 bases from V and 2 from J, leaving 11 bases between them. The CDR3 nucleotides read TGTGCCATCAGCACAGGTCTAGCCTACGAGCAGTACTTC. Its protein product is CAISTGLAYEQYF.

The V call is TRBV18, the J call TRBJ1-1, with D maybe TRBD1 (6 bases). CDR3 size: 11 residues. Germline V gene sequence: CDR1 KGHSH, CDR2 LQKENI. Trimming stripped 5 bases from V and 11 bases from J, with 12 bases between. The DNA for the CDR3 is TGTGCCAGCTCAGCAGGGGAGAGGGCTTTCTTT. Amino acids: CASSAGERAFF.

The CDR3 here is CASSFGTGEPAPLHF. The CDR3 nucleotides are TGTGCCAGCAGCTTCGGAACAGGGGAACCGGCACCCCTCCACTTT. The chain has TRBV7-2 and TRBJ1-6; 7 bases match TRBD1. V gave up 3 bases and J gave up 11 bases; unmatched junction bases: 10. This CDR3 has 15 amino acids. The germline gives CDR1 SGHTA, CDR2 FQGNSA.

The rearrangement uses TRBV6-5 and TRBJ2-7; 7 bases align to TRBD2. The CDR3 contains 13 residues. V was clipped by 5 bases and J by 2 bases; unmatched bases: 3. CDR1 and CDR2 from the germline V gene are MNHEY and SVGAGI. DNA for the CDR3: TGTGCCAGCAGTAGGACTAGACCCTACGAGCAGTACTTC. As protein: CASSRTRPYEQYF.

This clone was detected only once. The rearrangement uses TRBV24-1 and TRBJ2-3; TRBD2 is a possible D gene (5 bases). CDR1 and CDR2 from the germline V gene are KGHDR and SFDVKD. The CDR3 spans 16 residues. The V end lost 1 base, the J end lost 3 bases, and 13 bases lay between the germline ends. CDR3 nucleotide sequence: TGTGCCACCAGTGATTTTCGTAGCGAAATAACAGATACGCAGTATTTT. This encodes CATSDFRSEITDTQYF.

The chain links TRBV7-2 to TRBJ2-2; D unclear. CDR1 SGHTA and CDR2 FQGNSA come from the germline V gene. Trimming took off 5 bases at V and 4 bases at J, with 20 bases between the two ends. This CDR3 region has 17 residues. The CDR3 loop is CASSALPSFLGTGELFF. Here the CDR3 DNA reads TGTGCCAGCAGCGCCCTCCCGAGTTTTCTTGGCACCGGGGAGCTGTTTTTT.

The CDR3: CASSYVQGAGYTF. CDR3 nucleotide sequence: TGTGCCAGCAGTTACGTCCAGGGGGCTGGCTACACCTTC. J is TRBJ1-2 and V is TRBV6-5, with 8 bases aligning to TRBD1. V was pared by 2 bases and J by 7 bases, with 3 bases of the junction left unmatched. This CDR3 comprises 13 residues. Germline loops: CDR1 MNHEY, CDR2 SVGAGI.

In the case of this clone: At one end the junction does not follow the germline gene, possibly because of a read error. The chain combines TRBV9 with TRBJ2-6; D perhaps matches TRBD1 (5 bases). The CDR3 extends over 12 amino acids. Germline V lookup: CDR1 SGDLS, CDR2 YYNGEE. The CDR3, as DNA: TGTGCCAGCGGCCCTGGGGCCAACGTGCTGACTTTC. Translated: CASGPGANVLTF.

This chain connects TRBV18 to TRBJ2-2, with TRBD1 identical over 9 bases. Losses at the gene ends were 3 bases for V and 6 bases for J; bases not matched to a gene: 11. The CDR3 covers 17 residues. Germline V gene lookup returns CDR1 KGHSH and CDR2 LQKENI. In DNA form, the CDR3 reads TGTGCCAGCTCACCTTGGACAGGGGTGCTAAGTTCCGGGGAGCTGTTTTTT. Its translation is CASSPWTGVLSSGELFF.

This chain joins TRBV27 and TRBJ2-1; 7 bases map to TRBD2. CDR1 and CDR2 (germline): MNHEY, SMNVEV (reference sequence). This CDR3 region has 16 residues. V lost 10 bases and J lost 0; bases outside the gene matches: 12. CDR3 bases: TGTGCCACCGGAGCGGGACTGTCAGGCTCCTACAATGAGCAGTTCTTC. The encoded protein is CATGAGLSGSYNEQFF.

The rearrangement uses TRBV3-1 (or the pseudogene TRBV3-2) and TRBJ1-4; a weak D match, TRBD1 (5 bases). Germline-derived CDR1 and CDR2 are LGHDT and YNNKEL (reference sequence). This CDR3 is 15 amino acids long. With 4 bases removed from V and 5 bases from J, the gap between germline ends came to 14 bases. CDR3 amino acids: CASSPAGRENEKLFF. The CDR3 nucleotides are TGTGCCAGCAGCCCCGCGGGGCGCGAGAATGAAAAACTGTTTTTT.

This clone was found once. The J gene is TRBJ1-1, the V gene TRBV19; a weak D match, TRBD1 (5 bases). The ends were cut back, 5 bases at V and 3 bases at J, with 10 bases in the middle. The CDR3 runs 13 residues. Germline loops: CDR1 LNHDA, CDR2 SQIVND (reference sequence). CDR3 sequence (DNA): TGTGCCAGTAGTGTGAAAGGGGACACTGAAGCTTTCTTT. Its translation is CASSVKGDTEAFF.

The chain links TRBV19 to TRBJ1-5; possible D gene TRBD1, 5 bases. Germline CDR1 LNHDA, CDR2 SQIVND (reference sequence). V was cut by 6 bases and J by 4 bases, with 22 bases left in between. The CDR3 contains 17 residues. Here the CDR3 reads CASSDPGQGALNQPQHF. DNA of the CDR3: TGTGCCAGTAGCGACCCCGGCCAGGGCGCATTAAATCAGCCCCAGCATTTT.

V and J are TRBV7-2 and TRBJ1-1; D is uncertain. Deletions cut 4 bases from V and 4 bases from J, with 10 bases between. Germline assignment: CDR1 SGHTA and CDR2 FQGNSA. The CDR3 length is 13 residues. CDR3 protein: CASSSPRVTEAFF. CDR3 nucleotides: TGTGCCAGCAGCTCCCCCCGGGTCACTGAAGCTTTCTTT.

The chain couples TRBV27 to TRBJ1-5, with 7 positions matching TRBD1. The CDR3 extends over 18 amino acids. The V gene end was trimmed by 0 bases and the J gene end by 0 bases; junction bases not matched to a gene: 8. Germline-derived CDR1 and CDR2 are MNHEY and SMNVEV (reference sequence). CDR3 residues: CASSLSPKGGYSNQPQHF. The CDR3 DNA follows: TGTGCCAGCAGTTTATCCCCCAAAGGGGGCTATAGCAATCAGCCCCAGCATTTT.

This clone was picked up one time. The J gene is TRBJ1-4, the V gene TRBV3-1 (or the pseudogene TRBV3-2); 8 nucleotides align to TRBD1. This CDR3 has 18 residues. V shed 0 bases and J 4 bases; nucleotides not matched to a gene: 10. The germline CDR1 and CDR2 sequences are LGHDT and YNNKEL (reference sequence). The CDR3 region has the DNA TGTGCCAGCAGCCAAGAGAAGGACAGGGACTCTCTTAATGAAAAACTGTTTTTT. Protein sequence: CASSQEKDRDSLNEKLFF.

This clone showed up just once. The chain links TRBV24-1 to TRBJ2-2; 7 bases match TRBD1. V lost 8 bases, J lost 1 base, and 3 bases stayed unmatched. CDR3 length: 14 residues. Germline values: CDR1 KGHDR, CDR2 SFDVKD. The CDR3 DNA follows: TGTGCCACCAATGGGGACAGGAACACCGGGGAGCTGTTTTTT. Amino acids: CATNGDRNTGELFF.

The J gene is TRBJ1-2, the V gene TRBV24-1, with D possibly being TRBD1 (6 bases). Per the germline V gene, CDR1 is KGHDR and CDR2 is SFDVKD. Trimming took off 3 bases at V and 6 bases at J, with 13 bases between the two ends. The CDR3 loop spans 14 amino acids. CDR3 sequence reads: CATSDAGVVDGYTF. CDR3 DNA: TGTGCCACCAGTGATGCAGGGGTTGTTGATGGCTACACCTTC.

Only a few counts were recorded for this clone. This chain joins TRBV11-2 and TRBJ2-5, with 10 bases lining up with TRBD2. Trimming took 1 base from V and 4 from J; bases not matched to a gene: 6. The CDR3 is made up of 16 amino acids. Germline V gives CDR1 SGHAT, CDR2 FQNNGV. CDR3 coding DNA: TGTGCCAGCAGCTTAGGAGCGGGGGGGTCGATAGAGACCCAGTACTTC. This translates into CASSLGAGGSIETQYF.

The chain couples TRBV19 to TRBJ2-7; 7 bases agree with TRBD2. The junction had 13 bases not matched to a gene; V was cut back by 5 bases and J by 3 bases. CDR1 is LNHDA and CDR2 is SQIVND in the germline V gene (reference sequence). The CDR3 has 16 residues. The CDR3 DNA reads TGTGCCAGTAGTCCCTCCGGGTGGGTAGCGGGCTACGAGCAGTACTTC. It is translated as CASSPSGWVAGYEQYF.

The V call is TRBV7-2, the J call TRBJ2-7; TRBD1 aligns across 8 bases. CDR3 length: 13 amino acids. Germline V gene lookup returns CDR1 SGHTA and CDR2 FQGNSA. J gave up 3 bases and V 8 bases, and 6 bases lay outside the gene matches. The CDR3 protein is CASAGTGVYEQYF. As DNA, the CDR3 is TGTGCCAGCGCCGGGACAGGTGTCTACGAGCAGTACTTC.

The chain uses TRBV6-5 and TRBJ1-2, with a tentative D call TRBD1 (5 bases). Per germline, CDR1 MNHEY and CDR2 SVGAGI. Deletions cut 8 bases from V and 2 bases from J, with 12 bases between. The CDR3 totals 13 residues. This chain's CDR3 is CASREGFNYGYTF. The CDR3 DNA follows: TGTGCCAGCCGGGAGGGGTTCAACTATGGCTACACCTTC.

Concerning this clone: Relative to the germline gene, one junction end is altered; a read error may explain this. V is TRBV7-9 and J is TRBJ1-6, with 10 bases aligning to TRBD1. The germline V gene encodes CDR1 SEHNR and CDR2 FQNEAQ (reference sequence). This CDR3 contains 12 residues. This chain's CDR3 is CASTSTGTGVVF. CDR3 in DNA: TGTGCCAGCACCTCAACCGGGACAGGGGTTGTATTT.

This clone came up once. The V call is TRBV4-2, the J call TRBJ2-4, with a weak D call TRBD2 (6 bases). Germline-derived CDR1 and CDR2 are LGHNA and YNFKEQ. The CDR3 covers 16 residues. The germline V and J ends were trimmed by 4 bases and 8 bases, with 21 bases remaining between them. CDR3 coding DNA: TGTGCCAGCAGCCCCTCCGGGGGTTACCTCGTGGACATTCAGTACTTC. The encoded protein is CASSPSGGYLVDIQYF.